These T cell receptor beta chains were read from a single sample in a study of human T cells and chemical hapten exposure. TCRdb called the RACE reads again in MiXCR, with one record for every CDR3 protein. This sample has hundreds of thousands of distinct CDR3 sequences, with roughly 6% found just once. The sequenced sample was whole blood, obtained in connection with sensitization to the hapten diphenylcyclopropenone (DPC). The origin of the receptors is a woman younger than 30 with alopecia areata. Some clones in this sample may be carry-over from other donors' samples. CDR3s include the opening cysteine and the closing phenylalanine or tryptophan. D genes are given only for firm matches. Rows give clone size only sometimes, using once, few, many, or a class for an expanded clone.

>TRBV5-1|many|TRBJ1-1|.
TGCGCCAGCAGCTTGGCTCAGGGTATGAACACTGAAGCTTTCTTT
CASSLAQGMNTEAFF
>TRBV4-3|.|TRBJ2-3|.
TGCGCCAGCAGCCCCCGTGAAGTAGCAGATACGCAGTATTTT
CASSPREVADTQYF
>TRBV29-1|few|TRBJ1-2|TRBD1
TGCAGCGCACAGGGGGACAGGGGCGACTATGGCTACACCTTC
CSAQGDRGDYGYTF
>TRBV5-1|few|TRBJ2-7|TRBD1
TGCGCCAGCAGCAGGGGACAGACCTACGAGCAGTACTTC
CASSRGQTYEQYF
>TRBV29-1|many|TRBJ2-5|TRBD2
TGCAGCGTTTTAGCGGGGGAGACCCAGTACTTC
CSVLAGETQYF
>TRBV28|.|TRBJ2-2|.
TGTGCCAGCAGTTTATCTTCCTTGGGGGCGGACACCGGGGAGCTGTTTTTT
CASSLSSLGADTGELFF
>TRBV15|few|TRBJ2-1|TRBD2
TGTGCCACCAGCAGTCGAAGCGGGGGCAATGAGCAGTTCTTC
CATSSRSGGNEQFF
>TRBV2|many|TRBJ1-1|.
TGTGCCAGCAGTGAACAGGGTTCAGCTTTCTTT
CASSEQGSAFF
>TRBV9|.|TRBJ2-1|.
TGTGCCAGCAGCGTAGGTCTGGGTGAGCAGTTCTTC
CASSVGLGEQFF
>TRBV12-5|few|TRBJ2-7|TRBD2
TGTGCTAGTTCGATGACCTCCGGGACTAGCGGGGAGCAGTACTTC
CASSMTSGTSGEQYF
>TRBV23-1|.|TRBJ1-5|TRBD1
TGCGCCAGCAGTCAACCCCGACAGGGCGGCAATCAGCCCCAGCATTTT
CASSQPRQGGNQPQHF
>TRBV28|few|TRBJ2-7|TRBD1
TGTGCCAGCAGTACTCCCGGGACAGGGTTAGTTGGGCAGTACTTC
CASSTPGTGLVGQYF
>TRBV6-6|.|TRBJ2-1|.
TGTGCCAGCAGGGTGGGGGGGCTCTACAATGAGCAGTTCTTC
CASRVGGLYNEQFF
>TRBV4-1|many|TRBJ1-2|.
TGCGCCAGCAGCCAAGATTGGGGGACCGCAAGTACTAACTATGGCTACACCTTC
CASSQDWGTASTNYGYTF
>TRBV27|few|TRBJ2-6|.
TGTGCCAGCAGTTACGGCAGTTCGAGCTCTGGGGCCAACGTCCTGACTTTC
CASSYGSSSSGANVLTF
>TRBV7-2|few|TRBJ1-5|.
TGTGCCAGCAGCTTAGAAGAAAATCAGCCCCAGCATTTT
CASSLEENQPQHF
>TRBV7-2|few|TRBJ2-3|.
TGTGCCAGCAGCTCCGACTCAAGCACAGATACGCAGTATTTT
CASSSDSSTDTQYF
>TRBV4-3|many|TRBJ2-5|.
TGCGCCAGCAGCCAAGAACCACAAGAGACCCAGTACTTC
CASSQEPQETQYF
>TRBV7-7|.|TRBJ2-2|.
TGTGCTAGCAGCTTAAATACGAGGAAAGGGGCCGGGGAGCTGTTTTTT
CASSLNTRKGAGELFF
>TRBV7-9|few|TRBJ2-1|TRBD1
TGTGCCAGCAGGCGGGGACAGGCAGCACCCTACAATGAGCAGTTCTTC
CASRRGQAAPYNEQFF
>TRBV7-2|.|TRBJ2-7|TRBD2
TGTGCCAGCAGCCCCGGGACTAGAATCTACGAGCAGTACTTC
CASSPGTRIYEQYF
>TRBV6-6|.|TRBJ2-7|.
TGTGCCAGCAGTCCAAGACAGTCCGAGCAGTACTTC
CASSPRQSEQYF
>TRBV6-6|.|TRBJ2-7|TRBD2
TGTGCCAGCAGTTCCCCCGCGGTAGGGACTACCTCCTACGAGCAGTACTTC
CASSSPAVGTTSYEQYF
>TRBV6-1|few|TRBJ2-3|.
TGTGCCAGCAGTCCGAACTCCCCCCGCGGGGGCCCGGCAGATACGCAGTATTTT
CASSPNSPRGGPADTQYF
>TRBV6-1|many|TRBJ1-2|.
TGTGCCAGCAGTGGACGGGACAACTATGGCTACACCTTC
CASSGRDNYGYTF
>TRBV28|.|TRBJ1-1|.
TGTGCCAGCAGCCTACCCTGGGAGGAGACTGAAGCTTTCTTT
CASSLPWEETEAFF
>TRBV7-2|.|TRBJ2-3|.
TGTGCCAGCAGCTTACGATCGGGGCTAGCGACTAGCACAGATACGCAGTATTTT
CASSLRSGLATSTDTQYF
>TRBV2|.|TRBJ2-5|TRBD2
TGTGCCAGCAATCGTCGCGGGGGGTACCAAGAGACCCAGTACTTC
CASNRRGGYQETQYF
>TRBV7-2|few|TRBJ1-2|.
TGTGCCAGCAGCTTAGAGGGGGGCTATGGCTACACCTTC
CASSLEGGYGYTF
>TRBV4-3|many|TRBJ2-7|TRBD2
TGCGCCAGCAGCCAAGTGCGGGGGGAGGCCTACGAGCAGTACTTC
CASSQVRGEAYEQYF
>TRBV11-2|few|TRBJ1-2|.
TGTGCCAGCAGCTCCGCGCTAGGGGGGGTTGACTACACCTTC
CASSSALGGVDYTF
>TRBV7-9|many|TRBJ1-1|.
TGTGCCAGCAGCTTTATGTCGGAAGCTTTCTTT
CASSFMSEAFF
>TRBV11-2|few|TRBJ1-2|.
TGTGCCAGCAGTTTCAATCAGGGTCACTATGGCTACACCTTC
CASSFNQGHYGYTF
>TRBV11-2|.|TRBJ1-4|.
TGTGCCAGCAGCTCAAACAGCGAAAAACTGTTTTTT
CASSSNSEKLFF
>TRBV6-5|.|TRBJ2-5|TRBD1
TGTGCCAGCAGTTACCCCTCGACAGGGGGCCAAGAGACCCAGTACTTC
CASSYPSTGGQETQYF
>TRBV28|few|TRBJ1-2|TRBD1
TGTGCCAGCAGTCCCCCCCCCGGACAGGGACGCGGCTACACCTTC
CASSPPPGQGRGYTF
>TRBV7-9|many|TRBJ1-5|.
TGTGCCAGCGGAGATCAGCCCCAGCATTTT
CASGDQPQHF
>TRBV5-6|.|TRBJ2-3|TRBD1
TGTGCCAGCAGCTCCGGGACAGTCGGGGATACGCAGTATTTT
CASSSGTVGDTQYF
>TRBV6-2/TRBV6-3|many|TRBJ1-6|.
TGTGCCAGCAGTTACAATCAGGATTTCTCACCCCTCCACTTT
CASSYNQDFSPLHF
>TRBV12-3/TRBV12-4|few|TRBJ2-5|TRBD1
TGTGCCAGCAGTTTATACGGGACAGGGACGGAGACCCAGTACTTC
CASSLYGTGTETQYF
>TRBV6-5|few|TRBJ2-2|TRBD2
TGTGCCAGCAGATATACTAGCGGGGTCACCGGGGAGCTGTTTTTT
CASRYTSGVTGELFF
>TRBV7-6|many|TRBJ2-4|TRBD2
TGTGCCAGCAGCGGTTCTAGCGGGGGGGATGGAAAACTAGCCAAAAACATTCAGTACTTC
CASSGSSGGDGKLAKNIQYF
>TRBV29-1|many|TRBJ2-7|TRBD1
TGCAGCGTTCTATTGACAGGGGGGAGGTACGAGCAGTACTTC
CSVLLTGGRYEQYF
>TRBV29-1|.|TRBJ1-5|TRBD1
TGCAGCGTTGCAAAGGACAGGGCTAATCAGCCCCAGCATTTT
CSVAKDRANQPQHF
>TRBV14|.|TRBJ2-5|.
TGTGCCAGCAGCCAAGGCTTAGCCCGGCCCGAAGAGACCCAGTACTTC
CASSQGLARPEETQYF
>TRBV4-1|many|TRBJ1-1|.
TGCGCCAGCAGCCAAGTTGCAGGGATGAACACTGAAGCTTTCTTT
CASSQVAGMNTEAFF
>TRBV2|few|TRBJ1-6|.
TGTGCCAGCGGGTTCAACAGGGACTATAATTCACCCCTCCACTTT
CASGFNRDYNSPLHF
>TRBV12-3/TRBV12-4|few|TRBJ2-7|.
TGTGCCAGCAGTTTCACGACAGGTCGGCAATACGAGCAGTACTTC
CASSFTTGRQYEQYF
>TRBV27|.|TRBJ2-4|TRBD1
TGTGCCAGCAGTTCCCGGGACAGGGCCAGGTTTGCCAAAAACATTCAGTACTTC
CASSSRDRARFAKNIQYF
>TRBV3-1|.|TRBJ1-6|.
TGTGCCAGCAGCCAAACCCATCTTTCGACGGGCTATAATTCACCCCTCCACTTT
CASSQTHLSTGYNSPLHF
>TRBV9|once|TRBJ2-3|.
TGTGCCAGCAACCCAGGGGGCACAGATACGCAGTATTTT
CASNPGGTDTQYF
>TRBV18|many|TRBJ1-2|TRBD1
TGTGCCAGCTCACCCCAGGGGGAATCTTACGGCTACACCTTC
CASSPQGESYGYTF
>TRBV5-8|.|TRBJ2-3|TRBD2
TGTGCCAGCAGCTTCTGGGCTAGCGGGGGCACAGATACGCAGTATTTT
CASSFWASGGTDTQYF